The source of this TCR beta chain is a study of beta chain features in type 1 diabetes (dated by TCRdb to the late 2010s). About the investigation overall: Mean age, gender distribution, total cell number and subset yield were not different between patients and healthy donors. A total of about 110 million sorted cells were examined across all samples, and the number of cells per subset was strongly correlated with RNA yield. The study compared TCRB repertoires of sorted circulating CD4+ T cell subsets between recently diagnosed type 1 diabetes patients and matched healthy donors. Regulatory and stem cell-like memory subsets were isolated from only 8 patients and roughly 8 healthy donors, whereas naive and central memory subsets came from all 30 or so donors. Summary of the overall study and its limitations: PCR might favor shorter templates, but patient and control samples were amplified and corrected together, so any skew would affect both groups equally. Sequencing cDNA rather than genomic DNA could over-represent highly expressing activated cells, although activation and CD3 levels did not differ between groups. Naive, central memory and regulatory TCRB repertoires appeared to be more similar among patients than among healthy donors. In all four CD4+ subsets, TCRB CDR3 length was moderately but significantly shorter in type 1 diabetes patients. Patients with type 1 diabetes made fewer insertions and deleted more nucleotides at VDJ recombination sites, implying thymic rearrangement abnormalities. HLA sub-analyses involved small numbers of individuals, so any influence of HLA type on TCRB rearrangement remained unresolved.

The entire amount of isolated RNA was reverse transcribed using the High Capacity cDNA Reverse Transcription Kit, so the sequenced TCRB transcripts were expressed ones. Deep immunoSEQ sequencing was applied to naive, central memory and regulatory T cell samples, giving an average of around 3.4 million total reads per sample. After sorted cells were lysed in RLT buffer, RNA was extracted with DNase-treated RNeasy Micro or Mini kits, with the choice depending on cell number. To prevent cross-contamination, each cell subset was processed individually, whereas patient and healthy donor samples were processed jointly. The immunoSEQ multiplex PCR was used to amplify TCRB sequences from cDNA, generating 87-bp fragments that spanned the CDR3 region. Sequencing of the amplicons was performed on the Illumina HiSeq platform. The source study handled its data this way. Synthetic template baselines were used to correct PCR bias computationally, reads within Hamming distance 2 were collapsed together, and singletons that could not be merged were discarded. Reads were aligned to IMGT to assign V, D and J genes, CDR3 length, and insertions or deletions at six rearrangement sites. Clonotype counts were normalized to sorted cell number within each subset before computing true diversity and Gini coefficients with the tcR R package. The overlap coefficient, calculated on TCRB nucleotide sequences, was used to quantify repertoire sharing. Out-of-frame TCRB sequences from naive cells were analyzed to stand in for the pre-selection repertoire. The immuneACCESS repertoire file appears here via TCRdb, limited to in-frame rearrangements. These files lack a portion of the clones; in checked studies, under half of the deficit traces to unresolved V genes, and the cause of the others is not known. That table supplies the V and J calls and clone size; D and trimming were determined from the DNA. Present in this sample are some 660,000 clones, over 12% of which were seen just once. The ten largest clones capture 0.03% to 0.04% of the sample.

Regarding this clone: Its antigen remains undetermined. No much larger clonotype is one base removed from it; base qualities were not supplied.

The germline V gene gives CDR1 as SGHTA and CDR2 as FQGNSA. A distance of 7 bases separates the germline ends of V and J, which lose 0 bases and 0 bases respectively. The CDR3 spans 15 residues, from the cysteine through the phenylalanine. Kept here is only the CDR3 DNA, which spans 45 bases and is read in frame from base 1. From each donor, a single peripheral blood sample of about 116 mL on average was drawn into heparinised tubes. Using a panel that included CD45RO, CCR7, CD25, CD127, CD95 and CD27, naive, central memory, regulatory and stem cell-like memory CD4+ T cells were sorted on a BD FACSAria II. Purity was above 95% for every sorted population. PBMCs were separated immediately by Lymphoprep density gradient centrifugation and were stained directly, without being cultured. To minimize batch effects, samples were stained and sorted in pairs, one healthy donor with one patient per experiment.

This receptor was identified in a man aged 18-30 years with type 1 diabetes. Sequences were obtained from naive CD4+ T cells from blood. What the cell subset or site label conveys for this sample: true naive CD4+ T cells. The sequence is built from TRBV7-2 and TRBJ2-3; no D segment can be confidently identified. CDR3 reads: CASSLALSSTDTQYF. The nucleotides are TGTGCCAGCAGCTTAGCCTTATCTAGCACAGATACGCAGTATTTT.